This entry concerns a single T cell receptor (beta chain). Its antigen remains unknown. The CDR3 is made up of 13 amino acids. The germline V gene encodes CDR1 MNHEY and CDR2 SVGAGI. The V end lost 5 bases, the J end lost 2 bases, and 9 bases lay between the germline ends. This entry is derived from a study of beta chain features in type 1 diabetes. Findings and caveats of the study: Patients with Type 1 diabetes showed moderately but significantly shorter TCRB CDR3s in all four CD4+ subsets.

Expressed TCRB transcripts were sequenced after all isolated RNA was converted to cDNA. Sequencing used immunoSEQ multiplex PCR; TCRdb keeps in-frame clones, though not all of them. The sample carries roughly 400,000 clones, 9.6% recorded once. The specimen sequenced was central memory CD4+ T cells from blood. The receptor comes from a man aged 25 to 40 with type 1 diabetes. The chain uses TRBV6-5 and TRBJ1-2; a weak D match, TRBD1 (6 bases). The CDR3 region is CASSEGGNYGYTF. The CDR3 DNA follows: TGTGCCAGCAGTGAAGGGGGGAACTATGGCTACACCTTC.